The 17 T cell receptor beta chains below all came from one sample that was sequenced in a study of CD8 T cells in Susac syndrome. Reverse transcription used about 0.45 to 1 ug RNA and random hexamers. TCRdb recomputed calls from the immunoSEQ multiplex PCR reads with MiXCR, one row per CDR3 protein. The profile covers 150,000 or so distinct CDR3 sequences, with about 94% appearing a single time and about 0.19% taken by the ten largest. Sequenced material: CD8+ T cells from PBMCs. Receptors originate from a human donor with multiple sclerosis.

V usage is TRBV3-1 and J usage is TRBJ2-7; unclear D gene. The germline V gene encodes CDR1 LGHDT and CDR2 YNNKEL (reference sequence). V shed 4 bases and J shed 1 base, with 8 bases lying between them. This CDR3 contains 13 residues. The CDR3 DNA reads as TGTGCCAGCAGCCCGTACCTATCCTACGAGCAGTACTTC. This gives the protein CASSPYLSYEQYF.

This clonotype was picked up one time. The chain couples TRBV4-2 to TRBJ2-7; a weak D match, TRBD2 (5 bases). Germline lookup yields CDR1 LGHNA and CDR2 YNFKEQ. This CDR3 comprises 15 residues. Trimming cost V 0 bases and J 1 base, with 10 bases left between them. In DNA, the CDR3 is TGTGCCAGCAGCCAAGATGTGGGAGTTTCCTACGAGCAGTACTTC. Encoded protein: CASSQDVGVSYEQYF.

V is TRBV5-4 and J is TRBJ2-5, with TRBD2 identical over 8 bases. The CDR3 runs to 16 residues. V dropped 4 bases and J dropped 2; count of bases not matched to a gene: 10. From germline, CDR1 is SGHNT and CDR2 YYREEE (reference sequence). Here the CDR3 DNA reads TGTGCCAGCAGCCACGGGGCGGGGGGACCACAAGAGACCCAGTACTTC. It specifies CASSHGAGGPQETQYF. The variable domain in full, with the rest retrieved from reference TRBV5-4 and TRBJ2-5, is ETGVTQSPTHLIKTRGQQVTLRCSSQSGHNTVSWYQQALGQGPQFIFQYYREEENGRGNFPPRFSGLQFPNYSSELNVNALELDDSALYLCASSHGAGGPQETQYFGPGTRLLVL.

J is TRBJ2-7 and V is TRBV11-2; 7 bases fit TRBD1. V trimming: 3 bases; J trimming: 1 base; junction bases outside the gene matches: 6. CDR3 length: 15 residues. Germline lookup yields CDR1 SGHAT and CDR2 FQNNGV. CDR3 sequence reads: CASSFEGQQSYEQYF. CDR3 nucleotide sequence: TGTGCCAGCAGCTTCGAGGGACAGCAGTCCTACGAGCAGTACTTC.

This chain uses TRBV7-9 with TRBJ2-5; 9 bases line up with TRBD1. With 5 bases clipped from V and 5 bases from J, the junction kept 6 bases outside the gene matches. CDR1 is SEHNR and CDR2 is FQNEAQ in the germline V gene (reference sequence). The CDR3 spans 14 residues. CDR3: CASSHRDREETQYF. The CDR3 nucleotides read TGTGCCAGCAGCCACCGGGACAGGGAGGAGACCCAGTACTTC.

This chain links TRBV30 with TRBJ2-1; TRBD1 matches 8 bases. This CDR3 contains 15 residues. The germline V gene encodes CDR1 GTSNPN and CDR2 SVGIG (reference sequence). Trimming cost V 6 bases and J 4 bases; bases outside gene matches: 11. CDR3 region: CACEPQGAHYNEQFF. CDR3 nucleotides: TGTGCCTGCGAACCTCAGGGGGCCCATTACAATGAGCAGTTCTTC.

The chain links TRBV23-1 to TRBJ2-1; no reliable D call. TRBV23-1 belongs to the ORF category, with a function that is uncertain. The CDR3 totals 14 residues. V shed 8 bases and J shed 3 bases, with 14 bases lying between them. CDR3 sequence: CASLPNLFYNEQFF. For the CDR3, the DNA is TGCGCCAGCCTCCCTAACCTCTTCTACAATGAGCAGTTCTTC.

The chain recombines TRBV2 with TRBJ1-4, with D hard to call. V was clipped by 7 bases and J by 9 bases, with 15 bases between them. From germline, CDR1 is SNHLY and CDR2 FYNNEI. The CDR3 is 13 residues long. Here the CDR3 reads CASTDRRAKKLFF. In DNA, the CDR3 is TGTGCCAGCACCGATCGACGGGCTAAAAAACTGTTTTTT.

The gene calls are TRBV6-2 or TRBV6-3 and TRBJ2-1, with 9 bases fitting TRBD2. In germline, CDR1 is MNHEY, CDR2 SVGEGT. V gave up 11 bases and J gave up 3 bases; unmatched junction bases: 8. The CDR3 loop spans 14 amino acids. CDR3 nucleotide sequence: TGTGCCTCCGAGGTAGCGGGGGTCTACAATGAGCAGTTCTTC. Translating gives CASEVAGVYNEQFF.

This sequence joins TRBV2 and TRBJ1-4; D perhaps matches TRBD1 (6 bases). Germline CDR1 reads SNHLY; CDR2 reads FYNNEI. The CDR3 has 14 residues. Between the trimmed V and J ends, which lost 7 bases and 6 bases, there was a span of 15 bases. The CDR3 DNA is TGTGCCAGCATGGAAGGGGGTGAGGATGAAAAACTGTTTTTT. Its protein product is CASMEGGEDEKLFF.

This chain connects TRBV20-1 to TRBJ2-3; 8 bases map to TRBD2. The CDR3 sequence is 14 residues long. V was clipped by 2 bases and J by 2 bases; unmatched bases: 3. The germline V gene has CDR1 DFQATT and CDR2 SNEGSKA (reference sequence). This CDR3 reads CSARMRGVTDTQYF. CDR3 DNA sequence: TGCAGTGCTAGAATGCGGGGGGTCACAGATACGCAGTATTTT.

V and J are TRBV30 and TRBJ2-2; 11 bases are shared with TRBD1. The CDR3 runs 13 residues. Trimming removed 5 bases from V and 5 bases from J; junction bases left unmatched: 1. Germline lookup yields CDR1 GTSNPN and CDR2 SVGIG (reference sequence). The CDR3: CAWWDRGTGELFF. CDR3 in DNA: TGTGCCTGGTGGGACAGGGGGACCGGGGAGCTGTTTTTT. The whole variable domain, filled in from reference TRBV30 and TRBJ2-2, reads SQTIHQWPATLVQPVGSPLSLECTVEGTSNPNLYWYRQAAGRGLQLLFYSVGIGQISSEVPQNLSASRPQDRQFILSSKKLLLSDSGFYLCAWWDRGTGELFFGEGSRLTVL.

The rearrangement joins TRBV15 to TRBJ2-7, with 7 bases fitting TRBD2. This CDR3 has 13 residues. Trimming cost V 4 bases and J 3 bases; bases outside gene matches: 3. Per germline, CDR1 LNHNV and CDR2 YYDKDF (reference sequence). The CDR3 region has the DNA TGTGCCACCAGCACCGGGAGGAACTACGAGCAGTACTTC. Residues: CATSTGRNYEQYF.

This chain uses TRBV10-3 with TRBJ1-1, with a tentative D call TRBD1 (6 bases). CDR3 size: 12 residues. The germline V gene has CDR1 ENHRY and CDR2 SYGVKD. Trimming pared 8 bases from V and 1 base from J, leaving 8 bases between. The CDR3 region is CAIGGKNTEAFF. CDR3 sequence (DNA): TGTGCCATCGGGGGCAAGAACACTGAAGCTTTCTTT.

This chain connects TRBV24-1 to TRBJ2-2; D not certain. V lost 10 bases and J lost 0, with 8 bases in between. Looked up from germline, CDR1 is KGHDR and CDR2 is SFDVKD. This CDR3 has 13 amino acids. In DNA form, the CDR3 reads TGTGCCACAGGGTTTTCGAACACCGGGGAGCTGTTTTTT. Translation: CATGFSNTGELFF.

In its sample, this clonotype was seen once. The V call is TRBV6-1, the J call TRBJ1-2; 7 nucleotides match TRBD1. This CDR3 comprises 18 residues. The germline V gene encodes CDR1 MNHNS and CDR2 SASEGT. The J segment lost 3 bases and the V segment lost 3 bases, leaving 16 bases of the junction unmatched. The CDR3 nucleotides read TGTGCCAGCAGTGAGAGGCCGGACTTGACAGGGTGGGACTATGGCTACACCTTC. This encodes CASSERPDLTGWDYGYTF.

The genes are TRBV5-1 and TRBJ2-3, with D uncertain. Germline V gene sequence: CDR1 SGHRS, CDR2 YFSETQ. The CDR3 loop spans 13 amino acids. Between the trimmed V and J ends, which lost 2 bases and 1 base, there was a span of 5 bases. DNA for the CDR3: TGCGCCAGCAGCTTAGGCCGCACAGATACGCAGTATTTT. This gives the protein CASSLGRTDTQYF.